The following is a TCR beta chain sequence with its context. These data originate in a study of blood T cell repertoires in COVID-19. The assay was immunoSEQ multiplex PCR, and TCRdb's table has in-frame clones only and misses some. The table has roughly 250,000 clones, 80% to 90% seen once. There are 15 residues in the CDR3. Germline CDR1 reads KGHSH; CDR2 reads LQKENI. V gave up 1 base and J gave up 4 bases; unmatched junction bases: 5. The material sequenced was PBMCs or T cells enriched from blood (not recorded which). This receptor was identified in a woman between 18 and 30 years old who had recovered from COVID-19. V usage is TRBV18 and J usage is TRBJ1-1; 8 bases match TRBD1. CDR3 sequence: CASSPLGQGGTEAFF. The DNA for the CDR3 is TGTGCCAGCTCACCACTTGGACAGGGTGGCACTGAAGCTTTCTTT.